This entry lists 26 T cell receptor beta chains sequenced from one sample in a study of lymphopenia after photon versus proton radiotherapy. The protocol was immunoSEQ multiplex PCR, while the TCRdb copy is restricted to in-frame clones and leaves out a portion. Of around 33,000 clones detected, 89% appear once; the ten largest clones hold 6.5% to 8.5%. The material sequenced was peripheral blood, taken from a patient treated with proton-based radiotherapy. Every receptor here comes from a woman in her 70s with pancreatic cancer. Some clones in this sample may be carry-over from other donors' samples.

The genes are TRBV7-9 and TRBJ2-2; 9 bases line up with TRBD1. The CDR3 consists of 16 residues. Germline V gene sequence: CDR1 SEHNR, CDR2 FQNEAQ (reference sequence). Trimming at V came to 4 bases and at J to 4 bases, leaving 7 bases not matched to a gene. The CDR3 sequence is CASSSTGTGITGELFF. For the CDR3, the DNA is TGTGCCAGCAGCTCGACCGGGACAGGGATCACCGGGGAGCTGTTTTTT.

The genes are TRBV4-3 and TRBJ2-3; 7 bases fit TRBD2. V was pared by 1 base and J by 4 bases, with 17 bases of the junction left unmatched. This CDR3 has 19 residues. CDR1 LGHNA and CDR2 YSLEER come from the germline V gene. CDR3 sequence: CASSQGVVWRREPSDTQYF. The CDR3 bases are TGCGCCAGCAGCCAAGGGGTCGTTTGGCGGCGGGAGCCCTCAGATACGCAGTATTTT.

The chain combines TRBV7-2 with TRBJ2-7, with TRBD1 matching over 7 bases. CDR1 SGHTA and CDR2 FQGNSA come from the germline V gene. The CDR3 spans 14 residues. V trimming: 5 bases; J trimming: 7 bases; junction bases outside the gene matches: 11. The CDR3 loop reads CASSRGQPGWEQYF. CDR3 nucleotides: TGTGCCAGCAGCCGGGGACAGCCAGGTTGGGAGCAGTACTTC.

This clone was detected only a few times. The V and J genes are TRBV4-2 and TRBJ2-3; 10 bases agree with TRBD2. This CDR3 spans 17 amino acids. Germline V gives CDR1 LGHNA, CDR2 YNFKEQ. Trimming at V came to 0 bases and at J to 5 bases, leaving 8 bases not matched to a gene. CDR3 DNA sequence: TGTGCCAGCAGCCAAGAGGGGCTAGCGGGAGTGGGAGATACGCAGTATTTT. This translates into CASSQEGLAGVGDTQYF.

This rearrangement joins TRBV5-4 to TRBJ1-6; tentatively, D is TRBD1 (5 bases). V was cut by 5 bases and J by 10 bases, with 13 bases left in between. There are 13 residues in the CDR3. The germline V gene has CDR1 SGHNT and CDR2 YYREEE (reference sequence). Here the CDR3 DNA reads TGTGCCAGCAGAGGACGGGGGGAATCACCCCTCCACTTT. It codes for CASRGRGESPLHF. Combining the CDR3 with reference TRBV5-4 and TRBJ1-6 gives the whole variable domain ETGVTQSPTHLIKTRGQQVTLRCSSQSGHNTVSWYQQALGQGPQFIFQYYREEENGRGNFPPRFSGLQFPNYSSELNVNALELDDSALYLCASRGRGESPLHFGNGTRLTVT.

This chain joins TRBV5-1 and TRBJ2-3; 11 nucleotides match TRBD2. J lost 0 bases, V lost 4 bases, and 7 bases had no gene match. CDR3 length: 17 amino acids. CDR1 is SGHRS and CDR2 is YFSETQ in the germline V gene. The CDR3 is CASSRIAGGPSTDTQYF. DNA of the CDR3: TGCGCCAGCAGCCGAATAGCGGGAGGGCCTAGCACAGATACGCAGTATTTT.

This chain connects TRBV30 to TRBJ2-5; 9 bases are shared with TRBD1. Germline V CDR1 and CDR2: GTSNPN, SVGIG (reference sequence). The J segment lost 4 bases and the V segment lost 3 bases, leaving 3 bases of the junction unmatched. The CDR3 spans 13 residues. CDR3 sequence reads: CAWRRTGVETQYF. Here the CDR3 DNA reads TGTGCCTGGAGACGGACAGGGGTAGAGACCCAGTACTTC.

The V call is TRBV28, the J call TRBJ1-3; a possible D gene is TRBD1 (6 bases). This CDR3 comprises 15 residues. Per the germline V gene, CDR1 is MDHEN and CDR2 is SYDVKM. V lost 1 base, J lost 1 base, and 8 bases lay in between. This CDR3 is CASSLFRGSGNTIYF. The CDR3 DNA sequence: TGTGCCAGCAGTTTATTCAGGGGTTCTGGAAACACCATATATTTT.

The chain carries TRBV28 and TRBJ2-5, with D tentatively TRBD1 or TRBD2 (5 bases each). Looked up from germline, CDR1 is MDHEN and CDR2 is SYDVKM. There are 17 residues in the CDR3. V dropped 6 bases and J dropped 2 bases, with 22 bases sitting between them. CDR3 region: CASRPPTLGRMQETQYF. The CDR3 DNA is TGTGCCAGCAGACCTCCCACCCTGGGACGGATGCAAGAGACCCAGTACTTC.

The V and J genes are TRBV13 and TRBJ2-1; D gene ambiguous. The CDR3 runs 13 residues. The V and J ends lost 5 bases and 6 bases respectively, with 11 bases between them. CDR1 PRHDT and CDR2 FYEKMQ come from the germline V gene (reference sequence). The CDR3 loop is CASSIKIRNEQFF. CDR3 coding DNA: TGTGCCAGCAGCATCAAAATCCGCAATGAGCAGTTCTTC.

The chain employs TRBV2 and TRBJ1-1, with D tentatively TRBD1 (5 bases). From germline, CDR1 is SNHLY and CDR2 FYNNEI. The CDR3 totals 15 residues. V dropped 2 bases and J dropped 0 bases, with 10 bases sitting between them. CDR3 bases: TGTGCCAGCAGTGAACGAACACAGGTGAACACTGAAGCTTTCTTT. This encodes CASSERTQVNTEAFF.

The chain carries TRBV5-5 and TRBJ2-2; D is undetermined. V lost 2 bases and J 6 bases, leaving 11 bases between the germline ends. There are 14 residues in the CDR3. Germline assignment: CDR1 SGHKS and CDR2 YYEKEE (reference sequence). The CDR3 is CASSLVPSAGELFF. The CDR3 DNA sequence: TGTGCCAGCAGCTTAGTTCCAAGCGCCGGGGAGCTGTTTTTT.

Notes on this clone: Other DNA sequences in the same sample also yield this CDR3. This chain links TRBV19 with TRBJ2-5; D is uncertain. The CDR3 runs to 12 residues. Germline assignment: CDR1 LNHDA and CDR2 SQIVND (reference sequence). Trimming left V 1 base short and J 1 base short, with 1 base between. The CDR3 reads CASSIGQETQYF. The DNA of the CDR3 is TGTGCCAGTAGTATAGGCCAAGAGACCCAGTACTTC. Variable domain in full (rest from reference TRBV19 and TRBJ2-5): DGGITQSPKYLFRKEGQNVTLSCEQNLNHDAMYWYRQDPGQGLRLIYYSQIVNDFQKGDIAEGYSVSREKKESFPLTVTSAQKNPTAFYLCASSIGQETQYFGPGTRLLVL.

The chain carries TRBV30 and TRBJ1-2; D is possibly TRBD1 (6 bases). Per germline, CDR1 GTSNPN and CDR2 SVGIG (reference sequence). The CDR3 loop spans 14 amino acids. Deletions cut 6 bases from V and 4 bases from J, with 18 bases between. This chain's CDR3 is CACISQQGGYGYTF. The CDR3 DNA sequence: TGTGCCTGTATCTCTCAACAGGGAGGCTATGGCTACACCTTC. The entire variable domain, with the rest obtained from reference TRBV30 and TRBJ1-2, is as follows: SQTIHQWPATLVQPVGSPLSLECTVEGTSNPNLYWYRQAAGRGLQLLFYSVGIGQISSEVPQNLSASRPQDRQFILSSKKLLLSDSGFYLCACISQQGGYGYTFGSGTRLTVV.

This clone appeared a single time. The same CDR3 can be traced to other DNA sequences in this sample. This rearrangement joins TRBV5-1 to TRBJ1-2; D not resolved. Trimming left V 0 bases short and J 6 bases short, with 15 bases between. Germline CDR1 SGHRS, CDR2 YFSETQ. The CDR3 is 15 amino acids. CDR3 DNA sequence: TGCGCCAGCAGCTTGGCAACGGATTCCCTAGATGGCTACACCTTC. The encoded protein is CASSLATDSLDGYTF.

The chain employs TRBV2 and TRBJ2-3; D is perhaps TRBD1 (6 bases). Trimming took off 10 bases at V and 2 bases at J, with 13 bases between the two ends. Germline-derived CDR1 and CDR2 are SNHLY and FYNNEI. The CDR3 contains 13 residues. The CDR3 is CAKEQGATDTQYF. CDR3 coding DNA: TGTGCCAAAGAACAGGGAGCCACAGATACGCAGTATTTT.

V is TRBV5-1 and J is TRBJ2-7, with D possibly being TRBD2 (6 bases). Germline V gives CDR1 SGHRS, CDR2 YFSETQ. The germline V and J ends were trimmed by 5 bases and 6 bases, with 15 bases remaining between them. This CDR3 region has 13 residues. CDR3 bases: TGCGCCAGCAGTCCACGGGACTTAACCGAGCAGTACTTC. It codes for CASSPRDLTEQYF.

This clone was recorded a few times. The V call is TRBV2, the J call TRBJ2-3; 7 bases align to TRBD1. With 7 bases clipped from V and 0 bases from J, the junction kept 4 bases outside the gene matches. Germline lookup yields CDR1 SNHLY and CDR2 FYNNEI. The CDR3 has 14 amino acids. The CDR3 DNA sequence: TGTGCCAGCAAGGGGGCGACAAGCACAGATACGCAGTATTTT. Translation: CASKGATSTDTQYF.

This chain joins TRBV14 and TRBJ1-1; D remains ambiguous. The CDR3 runs 13 residues. Germline lookup yields CDR1 SGHDN and CDR2 FVKESK. The V end was cut by 3 bases, the J end by 1 base, with 6 bases between. Here the CDR3 DNA reads TGTGCCAGCAGCCAGGGTGCGAACACTGAAGCTTTCTTT. The encoded protein is CASSQGANTEAFF.

The chain uses TRBV20-1 and TRBJ1-2, with a possible D match to TRBD1 (6 bases). Germline V gene lookup returns CDR1 DFQATT and CDR2 SNEGSKA (reference sequence). The V and J ends lost 7 bases and 7 bases respectively, with 13 bases between them. The CDR3 covers 11 residues. CDR3 nucleotides: TGCAGTGTGGTCAGGGGCCCTGGCTACACCTTC. Protein product: CSVVRGPGYTF.

The genes are TRBV14 and TRBJ1-2, with TRBD1 matching over 7 bases. With V trimmed by 5 bases and J by 5 bases, 5 bases remained unmatched. The CDR3 spans 13 residues. CDR1 is SGHDN and CDR2 is FVKESK in the germline V gene. The CDR3 DNA is TGTGCCAGCAGCGGACAGGCGCTTTATGGCTACACCTTC. This sequence encodes CASSGQALYGYTF.

J is TRBJ1-4 and V is TRBV20-1; no definite D call. Germline V CDR1 and CDR2: DFQATT, SNEGSKA (reference sequence). Trimming removed 0 bases at V and 8 bases at J, with 1 base between. This CDR3 contains 10 residues. DNA for the CDR3: TGCAGTGCTAGAGAAGAAAAACTGTTTTTT. Protein product: CSAREEKLFF.

This CDR3 reads CASSSSSGGADTQYF. DNA of the CDR3: TGTGCCAGTAGTAGCAGTAGCGGGGGTGCAGATACGCAGTATTTT. The genes are TRBV19 and TRBJ2-3; TRBD2 aligns across 9 bases. From germline, CDR1 is LNHDA and CDR2 SQIVND (reference sequence). Trimming cost V 4 bases and J 4 bases; bases outside gene matches: 6. CDR3 length: 15 amino acids.

This rearrangement joins TRBV7-8 to TRBJ1-2; no clear D gene. This CDR3 region has 13 residues. Germline V CDR1 and CDR2: SGHVS, FQNEAQ. Trimming pared 5 bases from V and 13 bases from J, leaving 20 bases between. The CDR3 is CASSQTRAEAATF. CDR3 sequence (DNA): TGTGCCAGCAGCCAAACCCGGGCTGAAGCTGCCACCTTC.

This clone was found a few times. The chain has TRBV19 and TRBJ1-6; 7 bases align to TRBD1. The CDR3 is 14 amino acids. Per the germline V gene, CDR1 is LNHDA and CDR2 is SQIVND (reference sequence). V shed 6 bases and J 7 bases; nucleotides not matched to a gene: 6. CDR3 protein: CASSILDRNSPLHF. The CDR3, as DNA: TGTGCCAGTAGCATACTGGACAGGAATTCACCCCTCCACTTT.

The rearrangement joins TRBV7-2 to TRBJ2-1; 7 bases map to TRBD2. The CDR3 is 17 residues long. With V trimmed by 0 bases and J by 5 bases, 10 bases remained unmatched. Germline values: CDR1 SGHTA, CDR2 FQGNSA. The DNA of the CDR3 is TGTGCCAGCAGCTTAGCGGGGATAGCGGGTAAAAACAATGAGCAGTTCTTC. Translation: CASSLAGIAGKNNEQFF.